This passage covers 17 T cell receptor beta chains from one sample sequenced in a study of blood T cell repertoires in COVID-19. Libraries were prepared by immunoSEQ multiplex PCR; TCRdb keeps only in-frame clonotypes and omits some of them. This table holds over 250,000 clones, about 92% found once. The specimen sequenced was PBMCs or T cells enriched from blood (not recorded which). These receptor sequences come from a man aged 55 to 70 who had recovered from COVID-19.

The CDR3 loop reads CASSASEDSTYEQYF. CDR3 DNA sequence: TGCGCCAGCAGCGCAAGCGAGGACTCAACCTACGAGCAGTACTTC. V and J are TRBV4-3 and TRBJ2-7; maybe TRBD2 (5 bases). From germline, CDR1 is LGHNA and CDR2 YSLEER. V was clipped by 5 bases and J by 2 bases, with 16 bases between them. The CDR3 is made up of 15 amino acids.

V usage is TRBV6-6 and J usage is TRBJ2-1; D perhaps matches TRBD1 (6 bases). Trimming stripped 0 bases from V and 7 bases from J, with 13 bases between. CDR1 is MNHNY and CDR2 is SVGAGI in the germline V gene (reference sequence). CDR3 length: 15 amino acids. The CDR3 sequence is CASSYSGQGNNEQFF. In nucleotides, the CDR3 is TGTGCCAGCAGTTACTCGGGGCAGGGGAATAATGAGCAGTTCTTC.

This clone was seen once. The genes are TRBV29-1 and TRBJ2-1; tentative D call: TRBD2 (5 bases). The germline V gene encodes CDR1 SQVTM and CDR2 ANQGSEA. This CDR3 is built from 15 residues. The germline V and J ends were trimmed by 1 base and 0 bases, with 10 bases remaining between them. In DNA form, the CDR3 reads TGCAGCGTTGAAGGAGGCCGGGGCTCCTACAATGAGCAGTTCTTC. Its protein is CSVEGGRGSYNEQFF.

As DNA, the CDR3 is TGTGCCAGCTCGGCCGGGACAGTCTTCGCCACCGGTAATAATTCACCCCTCCACTTT. Translation: CASSAGTVFATGNNSPLHF. V usage is TRBV18 and J usage is TRBJ1-6; 7 bases align to TRBD1. The CDR3 extends over 19 amino acids. From germline, CDR1 is KGHSH and CDR2 LQKENI. Losses at the gene ends were 6 bases for V and 5 bases for J; bases not matched to a gene: 19.

The rearrangement uses TRBV7-2 and TRBJ2-5; 13 nucleotides agree with TRBD2. The CDR3 sequence is 17 residues long. Germline loops: CDR1 SGHTA, CDR2 FQGNSA. V dropped 0 bases and J dropped 7; count of bases not matched to a gene: 8. The CDR3 nucleotides read TGTGCCAGCAGCTTAGCTGTGGGACTAGCGGGAAGTGTGACCCAGTACTTC. Translating it yields CASSLAVGLAGSVTQYF.

The J gene is TRBJ2-4, the V gene TRBV2; TRBD2 aligns across 10 bases. CDR3 length: 17 residues. V trimming: 8 bases; J trimming: 0 bases; junction bases outside the gene matches: 10. Germline V gives CDR1 SNHLY, CDR2 FYNNEI. CDR3 nucleotides: TGTGCCAGCGGGATGGGGATAGCGGGGGGAGCCAAAAACATTCAGTACTTC. It translates to CASGMGIAGGAKNIQYF.

The chain links TRBV5-1 to TRBJ1-2; D not resolved. The V gene lost 6 bases and the J gene lost 10 bases, with 19 bases spanning the gap. There are 13 residues in the CDR3. Germline CDR1 is SGHRS and CDR2 is YFSETQ. The CDR3 is CASKIWTISDYTF. The DNA of the CDR3 is TGCGCCAGCAAAATTTGGACTATTTCTGACTACACCTTC.

The chain couples TRBV6-2 or TRBV6-3 to TRBJ2-3; 8 nucleotides match TRBD2. The V segment lost 0 bases and the J segment 5 bases; nucleotides outside the gene matches: 7. The CDR3 consists of 16 residues. The germline CDR1 and CDR2 sequences are MNHEY and SVGEGT. CDR3 amino acids: CASSYSSGGPIDTQYF. CDR3 DNA: TGTGCCAGCAGTTACTCCTCGGGAGGGCCTATAGATACGCAGTATTTT.

This clone is a singleton in its sample. This chain joins TRBV5-1 and TRBJ2-2; the D gene is possibly TRBD1 (5 bases). The CDR3 length is 16 residues. V lost 1 base to trimming and J lost 0 bases, with 10 bases between them. Germline V CDR1 and CDR2: SGHRS, YFSETQ. CDR3 in amino acids: CASSLSRTTNTGELFF. CDR3 DNA: TGCGCCAGCAGCTTGTCTAGGACAACGAACACCGGGGAGCTGTTTTTT.

This rearrangement joins TRBV9 to TRBJ2-1, with TRBD2 identical over 7 bases. V shed 1 base, J shed 1 base, and the junction held 8 bases outside the gene matches. The CDR3 covers 17 residues. Germline V gene lookup returns CDR1 SGDLS and CDR2 YYNGEE. CDR3: CASSVSGTGGSYNEQFF. CDR3 in DNA: TGTGCCAGCAGCGTATCCGGCACGGGGGGATCCTACAATGAGCAGTTCTTC.

This chain connects TRBV6-5 to TRBJ2-3, with 11 bases that match TRBD2. Germline assignment: CDR1 MNHEY and CDR2 SVGAGI. The CDR3 is 16 residues long. Germline trimming cut 3 bases from V and 4 bases from J; bases unmatched to any gene: 6. CDR3 DNA sequence: TGTGCCAGCAGTTATATACTAGCGGGAGCCTCAGATACGCAGTATTTT. Amino acid sequence: CASSYILAGASDTQYF.

V gene TRBV9 combines with J gene TRBJ1-6; 8 positions agree with TRBD1. The CDR3 spans 17 residues. Germline trimming cut 0 bases from V and 14 bases from J; bases unmatched to any gene: 16. The germline CDR1 and CDR2 sequences are SGDLS and YYNGEE. The CDR3 region is CASSVAAGDRPGFSLHF. CDR3 nucleotide sequence: TGTGCCAGCAGCGTAGCGGCAGGGGACAGGCCCGGCTTTTCCCTCCACTTT.

The chain joins TRBV10-3 to TRBJ2-1, with D unresolved. The CDR3 is 14 residues long. Per germline, CDR1 ENHRY and CDR2 SYGVKD. Trimming pared 10 bases from V and 0 bases from J, leaving 13 bases between. The CDR3 DNA is TGTGCCACCCACCGAGGTAGCTCCTACAATGAGCAGTTCTTC. Its protein is CATHRGSSYNEQFF.

This rearrangement joins TRBV18 to TRBJ2-5, with 10 bases identical to TRBD1. The CDR3 runs 19 residues. Trimming took 3 bases from V and 2 from J; bases not matched to a gene: 15. Looked up from germline, CDR1 is KGHSH and CDR2 is LQKENI. The CDR3 bases are TGTGCCAGCTCACCGGGCGGGACAGGGGCGCTGCTGTTTCAAGAGACCCAGTACTTC. Translating it yields CASSPGGTGALLFQETQYF.

The chain carries TRBV7-6 and TRBJ1-4; no firm D call. V lost 3 bases and J 5 bases, leaving 7 bases between the germline ends. In germline, CDR1 is SGHVS, CDR2 FNYEAQ. The CDR3 loop spans 13 amino acids. In nucleotides, the CDR3 is TGTGCCAGCAGCTTGCCGACAAATGAAAAACTGTTTTTT. As protein: CASSLPTNEKLFF.

The rearrangement joins TRBV19 to TRBJ1-4; perhaps TRBD1 as D (6 bases). Deletions cut 1 base from V and 7 bases from J, with 25 bases between. Germline CDR1 reads LNHDA; CDR2 reads SQIVND (reference sequence). The length of the CDR3 is 19 residues. CDR3 in DNA: TGTGCCAGTAGTATAGCTTGGGGGCCCTTCCTCCTGGTACGTGAAAAACTGTTTTTT. Protein sequence: CASSIAWGPFLLVREKLFF.

The rearrangement uses TRBV7-9 and TRBJ1-1; TRBD1 aligns across 9 bases. The germline gives CDR1 SEHNR, CDR2 FQNEAQ (reference sequence). The junction had 12 bases not matched to a gene; V was cut back by 3 bases and J by 7 bases. There are 16 residues in the CDR3. Here the CDR3 reads CASSFARTGGYGEAFF. DNA of the CDR3: TGTGCCAGCAGCTTCGCCCGAACAGGGGGCTACGGTGAAGCTTTCTTT.